Below, 20 T cell receptor beta chains from the same sample are listed, as sequenced in a study of identical twins. Via MiXCR, TCRdb re-called the 5' RACE reads, giving one row per CDR3 protein. The sample holds approximately 700,000 distinct CDR3 sequences, 15% to 20% seen once. The same data also went into a second study, on T cells expressing NK-cell markers.

Sequencing input: PBMCs. The receptors here all came from a woman aged 18-29 years in good health.

This clonotype was seen a few times. The rearrangement joins TRBV27 to TRBJ1-1, with D unresolved. Germline-derived CDR1 and CDR2 are MNHEY and SMNVEV (reference sequence). This CDR3 has 13 amino acids. V lost 5 bases and J 1 base, leaving 8 bases between the germline ends. This CDR3 reads CASSLIPNTEAFF. DNA for the CDR3: TGTGCCAGCAGTCTAATACCGAACACTGAAGCTTTCTTT.

This clonotype was detected a few times. This chain links TRBV6-6 with TRBJ2-4, with D uncertain. CDR3 length: 12 amino acids. CDR1 and CDR2 (germline): MNHNY, SVGAGI (reference sequence). Trimming stripped 2 bases from V and 4 bases from J, with 3 bases between. CDR3 nucleotide sequence: TGTGCCAGCAGTTACCAGAAAAACATTCAGTACTTC. This codes for CASSYQKNIQYF.

This clonotype showed up just a few times. CDR3 amino acids: CASSESTGQGNIQYF. In DNA, the CDR3 is TGCGCCAGCAGTGAGTCGACCGGACAGGGAAACATTCAGTACTTC. This chain links TRBV10-2 with TRBJ2-4, with 8 bases matching TRBD1. With 0 bases clipped from V and 6 bases from J, the junction kept 4 bases outside the gene matches. This CDR3 has 15 residues. Germline V CDR1 and CDR2: WSHSY, SAAADI.

The CDR3 spells CASTGPTRGKETQYF. DNA of the CDR3: TGTGCCAGCACCGGGCCTACCCGGGGGAAAGAGACCCAGTACTTC. The genes are TRBV5-6 and TRBJ2-5; TRBD2 might be the D (6 bases). Germline V gene lookup returns CDR1 SGHDT and CDR2 YYEEEE. V was pared by 6 bases and J by 3 bases, with 18 bases between. The CDR3 has 15 residues.

The chain uses TRBV5-1 and TRBJ2-1; the match to TRBD2 covers 10 bases. After removal of 7 bases from V and 7 bases from J, the junction contained 14 bases not matched to a gene. Germline-derived CDR1 and CDR2 are SGHRS and YFSETQ. The CDR3 runs to 16 residues. The CDR3 is CASRITPLAGANEQFF. The DNA of the CDR3 is TGCGCCAGCCGAATCACCCCGCTAGCGGGAGCGAATGAGCAGTTCTTC.

In its sample, this clonotype was seen many times. V gene TRBV5-6 combines with J gene TRBJ2-1, with D hard to call. The CDR3 extends over 12 amino acids. The germline V gene has CDR1 SGHDT and CDR2 YYEEEE. V was pared by 7 bases and J by 5 bases, with 10 bases between. The CDR3 DNA reads TGTGCCAGCTCCCCCGGCGACAATGAGCAGTTCTTC. Protein product: CASSPGDNEQFF.

The V and J genes are TRBV24-1 and TRBJ1-1; D gene uncertain. V lost 3 bases and J 2 bases, leaving 6 bases between the germline ends. CDR3 length: 13 amino acids. Germline values: CDR1 KGHDR, CDR2 SFDVKD. Here the CDR3 DNA reads TGTGCCACCAGTGATGGCCGAAACACTGAAGCTTTCTTT. This translates into CATSDGRNTEAFF.

The DNA for the CDR3 is TGCGCCAGCAGCCAAGATCGGGGTAGAAGCACAGATACGCAGTATTTT. It codes for CASSQDRGRSTDTQYF. The gene calls are TRBV4-1 and TRBJ2-3, with a possible D match to TRBD2 (5 bases). The germline V and J ends were trimmed by 0 bases and 0 bases, with 10 bases remaining between them. Germline V gene data show CDR1 as MGHRA and CDR2 as YSYEKL. The CDR3 totals 16 residues.

This chain uses TRBV7-2 with TRBJ1-3; 7 nucleotides agree with TRBD1. CDR1 is SGHTA, CDR2 FQGNSA, per germline. The CDR3 is 15 amino acids. V shed 5 bases, J shed 0 bases, and the junction held 4 bases outside the gene matches. In DNA, the CDR3 is TGTGCCAGCAGCCGGGACAGCCGCTCTGGAAACACCATATATTTT. Its translation: CASSRDSRSGNTIYF. The complete variable domain, with remaining parts taken from reference TRBV7-2 and TRBJ1-3, reads GAGVSQSPSNKVTEKGKDVELRCDPISGHTALYWYRQSLGQGLEFLIYFQGNSAPDKSGLPSDRFSAERTGGSVSTLTIQRTQQEDSAVYLCASSRDSRSGNTIYFGEGSWLTVV.

In its sample, this clonotype was seen many times. The CDR3 DNA reads as TGTGCCAGCAGTTTTGCATATCAAGAGACCCAGTACTTC. Amino acids: CASSFAYQETQYF. The chain employs TRBV12-3 or TRBV12-4 and TRBJ2-5; the D is unclear. The CDR3 consists of 13 residues. Trimming removed 3 bases from V and 2 bases from J, with 7 bases in between.

This clonotype showed up just a few times. The rearrangement uses TRBV7-9 and TRBJ2-3, with TRBD2 identical over 7 bases. The CDR3 extends over 17 amino acids. The J segment lost 2 bases and the V segment lost 1 base, leaving 9 bases of the junction unmatched. Germline lookup yields CDR1 SEHNR and CDR2 FQNEAQ (reference sequence). This CDR3 reads CASSLERGWGNTDTQYF. The CDR3 DNA reads as TGTGCCAGCAGCTTAGAGCGGGGATGGGGGAACACAGATACGCAGTATTTT.

In its sample, this clonotype was seen many times. V and J are TRBV12-3 or TRBV12-4 and TRBJ2-7; a weak D match, TRBD1 (7 bases). V was shortened by 3 bases and J by 4 bases, with 13 bases between the two germline ends. The CDR3 extends over 14 amino acids. The CDR3 reads CASSLNRGGYEQYF. DNA of the CDR3: TGTGCCAGCAGTTTGAACAGGGGAGGTTACGAGCAGTACTTC.

The chain joins TRBV3-1 to TRBJ1-1; tentative D call: TRBD1 (5 bases). Trimming removed 10 bases at V and 5 bases at J, with 11 bases between. CDR3 size: 11 residues. Germline values: CDR1 LGHDT, CDR2 YNNKEL (reference sequence). CDR3 in amino acids: CATSRGTEAFF. The CDR3 DNA is TGTGCCACCTCGAGGGGAACTGAAGCTTTCTTT.

This chain uses TRBV6-5 with TRBJ1-3; D call uncertain. Germline CDR1 and CDR2: MNHEY and SVGAGI. The CDR3 is made up of 15 amino acids. With 4 bases removed from V and 0 bases from J, the gap between germline ends came to 10 bases. Here the CDR3 DNA reads TGTGCCAGCAGTTTAGGTTTTAGCTCTGGAAACACCATATATTTT. This encodes CASSLGFSSGNTIYF.

This clonotype was observed a handful of times. This chain joins TRBV7-9 and TRBJ1-2; a possible D gene is TRBD1 (5 bases). The CDR3 is 14 residues long. V lost 5 bases and J lost 5, with 15 bases in between. Germline CDR1 and CDR2: SEHNR and FQNEAQ (reference sequence). The CDR3 region has the DNA TGTGCCAGCAGCACCCTAGGGACGGGTTATGGCTACACCTTC. Its protein is CASSTLGTGYGYTF.

This clonotype was counted a few times. The V call is TRBV6-1, the J call TRBJ2-7; TRBD1 aligns across 9 bases. CDR3 length: 13 residues. Germline assignment: CDR1 MNHNS and CDR2 SASEGT. After removal of 5 bases from V and 5 bases from J, the junction contained 4 bases not matched to a gene. The CDR3 region has the DNA TGTGCCAGCAGTCATCGGACAGGGGACGAGCAGTACTTC. It yields the protein CASSHRTGDEQYF.

This clonotype was found a few times. The chain recombines TRBV10-3 with TRBJ2-7; TRBD2 matches 7 bases. Germline-derived CDR1 and CDR2 are ENHRY and SYGVKD. This CDR3 comprises 14 residues. Losses at the gene ends were 6 bases for V and 5 bases for J; bases not matched to a gene: 10. The CDR3 nucleotides are TGTGCCATCAGCCCTAGCGGTACTAGAAACGAGCAGTACTTC. Translation gives CAISPSGTRNEQYF.

This clonotype was detected only a few times. The chain is built from TRBV4-3 and TRBJ2-3; 9 bases align to TRBD2. The CDR3 is 18 amino acids. Germline-derived CDR1 and CDR2 are LGHNA and YSLEER. The J segment lost 4 bases and the V segment lost 2 bases, leaving 13 bases of the junction unmatched. CDR3: CASSQPPFSGSTADTQYF. The CDR3, as DNA: TGCGCCAGCAGCCAACCTCCTTTTAGCGGGAGTACTGCAGATACGCAGTATTTT.

This clonotype occurred a few times. At one end the junction does not follow the germline gene, possibly because of a read error. The V and J genes are TRBV7-8 and TRBJ2-5, with 7 bases lining up with TRBD1. CDR1 SGHVS and CDR2 FQNEAQ come from the germline V gene. The CDR3 has 12 amino acids. Here the CDR3 reads CASSLSQGQPEF. Written as DNA, the CDR3 is TGTGCCAGCAGCTTATCCCAGGGACAGCCGGAATTC.

This clonotype was seen only a few times. J is TRBJ1-2 and V is TRBV20-1; the D is unclear. The V end was cut by 7 bases, the J end by 2 bases, with 8 bases between. CDR3 length: 11 amino acids. Germline V gives CDR1 DFQATT, CDR2 SNEGSKA (reference sequence). The CDR3: CSGKDNYGYTF. CDR3 DNA: TGCAGTGGGAAAGACAACTATGGCTACACCTTC.